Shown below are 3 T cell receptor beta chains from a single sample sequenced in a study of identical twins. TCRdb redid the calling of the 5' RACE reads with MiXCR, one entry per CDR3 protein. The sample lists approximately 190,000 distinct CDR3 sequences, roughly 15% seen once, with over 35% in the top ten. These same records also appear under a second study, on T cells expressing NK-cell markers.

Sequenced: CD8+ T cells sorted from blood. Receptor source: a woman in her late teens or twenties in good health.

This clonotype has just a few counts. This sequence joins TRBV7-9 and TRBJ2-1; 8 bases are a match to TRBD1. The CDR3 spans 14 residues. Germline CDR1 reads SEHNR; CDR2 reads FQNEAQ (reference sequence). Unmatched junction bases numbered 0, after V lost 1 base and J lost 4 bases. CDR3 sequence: CASSLGDRYNEQFF. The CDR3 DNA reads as TGTGCCAGCAGCTTAGGGGACAGGTACAATGAGCAGTTCTTC.

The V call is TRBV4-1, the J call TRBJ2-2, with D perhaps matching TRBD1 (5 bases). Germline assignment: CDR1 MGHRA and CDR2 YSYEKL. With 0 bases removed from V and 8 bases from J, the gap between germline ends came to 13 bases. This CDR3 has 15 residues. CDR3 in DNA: TGCGCCAGCAGCCAAGATCAAGGGGTTGCTGGGGAGCTGTTTTTT. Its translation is CASSQDQGVAGELFF.

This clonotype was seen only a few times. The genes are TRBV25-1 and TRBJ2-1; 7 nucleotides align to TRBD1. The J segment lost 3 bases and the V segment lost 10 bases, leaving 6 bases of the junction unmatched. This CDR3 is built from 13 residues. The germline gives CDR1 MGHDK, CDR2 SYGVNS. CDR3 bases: TGTGCCACTCTAGACAGGGTCTACAATGAGCAGTTCTTC. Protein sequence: CATLDRVYNEQFF.